A selection of T cell receptor beta chains follows, all from one sample in a study of beta chain features in type 1 diabetes. The method was immunoSEQ multiplex PCR; TCRdb's version includes in-frame clones alone and lacks a portion of them. Seen here are about 120,000 clones, around 16% observed once, and the top ten hold around 2.7%. The material sequenced was central memory CD4+ T cells from blood. These receptors were collected from a man aged 18 to 29 with type 1 diabetes. The CDR3 runs from the conserved cysteine through the conserved F or W. The size entry is marked missing in some rows and otherwise reads once, few, many or a size class.

v_call	j_call	clone_size	cdr3_aa
TRBV29-1	TRBJ2-5	NA	CSVLDSVGTQYF
TRBV29-1	TRBJ1-2	few	CSVEGRGLAYGYTF
TRBV6-6	TRBJ1-6	NA	CASKRGADSPLHF
TRBV2	TRBJ2-5	few	CASSLTGIETQYF
TRBV2	TRBJ1-6	NA	CASSESPGAPLHF
TRBV27	TRBJ1-2	few	CASHNYGYTF
TRBV5-4	TRBJ1-3	NA	CASSLGYGNTIYF
TRBV30	TRBJ1-5	NA	CAWIFIGGNQPQHF
TRBV29-1	TRBJ1-2	NA	CSVGTGGYGYTF
TRBV4-3	TRBJ1-2	NA	CASSQQGQGYGYTF
TRBV19	TRBJ2-1	NA	CASNQTSGRPNEQFF
TRBV18	TRBJ1-2	few	CASSPDRGYGYTF
TRBV4-2	TRBJ2-7	NA	CASSQRRGLAGVAYEQYF
TRBV6-1	TRBJ2-5	NA	CASNGLRETQYF
TRBV27	TRBJ2-7	few	CASRLTVGSVHEQYF
TRBV9	TRBJ2-5	NA	CASSVGGPVETQYF
TRBV9	TRBJ1-1	NA	CASSVEWGVNTEAFF
TRBV5-1	TRBJ2-3	NA	CASSLGGISADTQYF
TRBV7-2	TRBJ2-1	NA	CASSLGGLQFF
TRBV9	TRBJ2-1	NA	CASSAISAGDEQFF
TRBV7-9	TRBJ2-3	NA	CASSLTQYF
TRBV6-6	TRBJ1-5	NA	CASSYDGLGDQPQHF
TRBV2	TRBJ2-3	NA	CASSEKGTQYF
TRBV30	TRBJ2-7	few	CAWRKGYEQYF
TRBV6-5	TRBJ2-7	NA	CASSYGDRYEQYF
TRBV6-1	TRBJ2-2	NA	CASSAAGTAANTGELFF
TRBV5-1	TRBJ2-3	few	CASSIRTQGSTDTQYF
TRBV18	TRBJ2-3	few	CASSLAQVGADTQYF
TRBV18	TRBJ1-6	NA	CASSPGNNSPLHF
TRBV7-2	TRBJ1-4	NA	CASSPVRNNEKLFF
TRBV19	TRBJ2-1	few	CASSDGTSDNEQFF
TRBV7-2	TRBJ2-5	few	CASAFQETQYF
TRBV14	TRBJ1-1	many	CASAAKWGTEAFF
TRBV7-8	TRBJ2-5	NA	CASSLGQGRSETQYF
TRBV28	TRBJ2-7	NA	CASSEPLGYEQYF
TRBV27	TRBJ2-2	many	CASSSLQGNTGELFF
TRBV9	TRBJ2-3	few	CASSVFGDTQYF
TRBV19	TRBJ2-3	few	CASSFSGSPDTQYF
TRBV27	TRBJ2-3	NA	CASSPRTGLRSDTQYF
TRBV18	TRBJ2-7	few	CASSRSVRRYEQYF
TRBV18	TRBJ2-3	few	CASSRDSASTDTQYF
TRBV19	TRBJ1-5	few	CASFSMDRGLGQPQHF
TRBV30	TRBJ1-1	many	CAWSVRPDTEAFF
TRBV9	TRBJ2-7	NA	CASSVQGEGEQYF
TRBV6-5	TRBJ2-7	few	CASREGSAYEQYF
TRBV7-7	TRBJ2-1	NA	CASSLGGGRGGEQFF
TRBV9	TRBJ2-1	few	CASSVVVGEQFF
TRBV7-4	TRBJ2-5	NA	CASSLDLAGKETQYF
TRBV7-9	TRBJ2-7	few	CASSDGRGGHEQYF
TRBV2	TRBJ2-7	NA	CASSYGQAAEQYF
TRBV5-1	TRBJ2-3	NA	CASSRLAGAGGDTQYF
TRBV7-9	TRBJ2-2	NA	CASRTSGTDTGELFF
TRBV7-7	TRBJ2-7	few	CASSLGSGYEQYF